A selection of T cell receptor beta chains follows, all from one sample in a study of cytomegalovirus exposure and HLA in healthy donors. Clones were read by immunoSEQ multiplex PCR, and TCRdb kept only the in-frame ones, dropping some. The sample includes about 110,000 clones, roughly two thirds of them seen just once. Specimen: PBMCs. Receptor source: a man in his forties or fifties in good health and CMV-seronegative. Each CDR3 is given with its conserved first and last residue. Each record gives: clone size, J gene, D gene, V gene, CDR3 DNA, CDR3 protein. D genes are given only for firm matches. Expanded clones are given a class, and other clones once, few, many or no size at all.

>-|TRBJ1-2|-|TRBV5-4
TGTGCCAGCAGTCAACAGGTTTTGGGGGGATATGGCTACACCTTC
CASSQQVLGGYGYTF
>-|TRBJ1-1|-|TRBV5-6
TGTGCCAGCAGACACCGACAGTCCCCCACTGAAGCTTTCTTT
CASRHRQSPTEAFF
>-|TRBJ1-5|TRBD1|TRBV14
TGTGCCAGCAACAGGGGTAGAAAGAATCAGCCCCAGCATTTT
CASNRGRKNQPQHF
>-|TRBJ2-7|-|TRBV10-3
TGTGCCATCACCCTAGACCTCTCCTACGAGCAGTACTTC
CAITLDLSYEQYF
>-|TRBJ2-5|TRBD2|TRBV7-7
TGTGCTAGCAGCTTTGGACTAGCGGGGGGCCGGGAGACCCAGTACTTC
CASSFGLAGGRETQYF
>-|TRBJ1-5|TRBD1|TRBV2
TGTGCCAGCAGATCCACGGGACAGTATAGCAATCAGCCCCAGCATTTT
CASRSTGQYSNQPQHF
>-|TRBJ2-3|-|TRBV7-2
TGTGCCAGCAGCTCGCAGGGATTTGGCGCAGATACGCAGTATTTT
CASSSQGFGADTQYF
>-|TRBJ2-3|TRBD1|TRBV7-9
TGTGCCAGCAGCCCTGGGACAGGGTTGAAGGCCAGCACAGATACGCAGTATTTT
CASSPGTGLKASTDTQYF
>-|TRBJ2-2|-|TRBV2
TGTGCCAGCAGTTGGGAAGGGGTCGTCACCGGGGAGCTGTTTTTT
CASSWEGVVTGELFF
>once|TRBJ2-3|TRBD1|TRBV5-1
TGCGCCAGCAGAGGGGGCAGCACAGATACGCAGTATTTT
CASRGGSTDTQYF
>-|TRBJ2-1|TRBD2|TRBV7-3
TGTGCCAGCAGCTTAAGCGGGGGGGCCTACAATGAGCAGTTCTTC
CASSLSGGAYNEQFF
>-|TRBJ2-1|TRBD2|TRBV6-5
TGTGCCAGCAAAGGGCTAGCGGGGGGTAGGGGTGAGCAGTTCTTC
CASKGLAGGRGEQFF
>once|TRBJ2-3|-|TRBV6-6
TGTGCCAGCAGTTCTAGGTGGGGCACAGATACGCAGTATTTT
CASSSRWGTDTQYF
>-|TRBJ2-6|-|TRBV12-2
TGTGCAAGTCGCTTAGGGGGGGGCTCTGGGGCCAACGTCCTGACTTTC
CASRLGGGSGANVLTF
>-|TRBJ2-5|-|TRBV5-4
TGTGCCAGCAGCGGAGAGTGGACTCAAGAGACCCAGTACTTC
CASSGEWTQETQYF
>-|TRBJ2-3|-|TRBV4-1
TGCGCCAGCAGCCAAGATAGAGCAAGACTTAGCACAGATACGCAGTATTTT
CASSQDRARLSTDTQYF
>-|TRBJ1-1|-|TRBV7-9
TGTGCCAGCAGCTTAAGTGCGGCTACAAGAGGAGCGGAAGCTTTCTTT
CASSLSAATRGAEAFF
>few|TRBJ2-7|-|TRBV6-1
TGTGCCAGCAGCCCGAACAGCCAACACTACGAGCAGTACTTC
CASSPNSQHYEQYF
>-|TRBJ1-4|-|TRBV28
TGTGCCAGCAGCCCCGCGGGACCGGGGAAACTGTTTTTT
CASSPAGPGKLFF
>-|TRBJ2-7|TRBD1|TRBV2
TGTGCCAGCAGTGAAGAGGGACAGGGGGCGGCTCATGAGCAGTACTTC
CASSEEGQGAAHEQYF
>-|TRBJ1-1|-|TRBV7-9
TGTTCCAGCAGCTTTATTCCCCTATTTCTGACAGGAGCGAACACTGAAGCTTTCTTT
CSSSFIPLFLTGANTEAFF
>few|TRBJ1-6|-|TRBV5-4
TGTGCCAGCAGCTTGGTCGAGGCAAATTCACCCCTCCACTTT
CASSLVEANSPLHF
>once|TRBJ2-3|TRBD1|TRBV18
TGTGCCAGCCTGACAGGGGAGCCAGATACGCAGTATTTT
CASLTGEPDTQYF
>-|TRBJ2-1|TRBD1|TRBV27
TGTGCCAGCAGTTCAGGGGGTACGAGCTCCTACAATGAGCAGTTCTTC
CASSSGGTSSYNEQFF
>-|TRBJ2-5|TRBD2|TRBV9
TGTGCCAGCAGCGTAGGGACTAGCGGGGCTGAGACCCAGTACTTC
CASSVGTSGAETQYF
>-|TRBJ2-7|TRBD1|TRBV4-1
TGCGCCAGCAGCCAATTGACAGGGGGCCGCTACGAGCAGTACTTC
CASSQLTGGRYEQYF
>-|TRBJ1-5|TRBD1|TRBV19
TGTGCCAGTAGTGCATCCGGGACAGGACGCAATCAGCCCCAGCATTTT
CASSASGTGRNQPQHF
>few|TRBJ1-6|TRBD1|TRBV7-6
TGTGCCAGCAGCTCGTCGACAGGGGGAAATTCACCCCTCCACTTT
CASSSSTGGNSPLHF